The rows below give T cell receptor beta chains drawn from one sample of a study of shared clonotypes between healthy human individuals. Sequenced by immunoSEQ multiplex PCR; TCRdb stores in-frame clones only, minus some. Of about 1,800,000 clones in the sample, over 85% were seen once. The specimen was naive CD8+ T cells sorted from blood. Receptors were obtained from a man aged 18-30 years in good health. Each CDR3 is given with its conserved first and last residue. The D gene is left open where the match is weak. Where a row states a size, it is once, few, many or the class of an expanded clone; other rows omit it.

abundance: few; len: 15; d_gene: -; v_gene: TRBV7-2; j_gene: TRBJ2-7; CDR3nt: TGTGCCAGCAGCTTAGTCACCGGTTCGGGCTACGAGCAGTACTTC; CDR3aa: CASSLVTGSGYEQYF
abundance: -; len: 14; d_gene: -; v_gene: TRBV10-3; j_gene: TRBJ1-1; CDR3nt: TGTGCCATCAGTGAGGCAGGGGCGGGCACTGAAGCTTTCTTT; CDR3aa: CAISEAGAGTEAFF
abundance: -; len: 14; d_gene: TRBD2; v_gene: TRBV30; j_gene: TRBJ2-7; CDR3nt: TGTGCCTGGGGAGGGGGAGCGGGGGACCACGAGCAGTACTTC; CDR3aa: CAWGGGAGDHEQYF
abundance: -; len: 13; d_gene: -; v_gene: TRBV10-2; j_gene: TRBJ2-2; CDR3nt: TGCGCCAGCAGTGAAGGAGGCACCGGGGAGCTGTTTTTT; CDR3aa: CASSEGGTGELFF
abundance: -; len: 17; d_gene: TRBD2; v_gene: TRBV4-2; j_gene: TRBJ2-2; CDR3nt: TGTGCCAGCAGCCAAGATCTTACTAGCGGGAGGGCCGGGGAGCTGTTTTTT; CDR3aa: CASSQDLTSGRAGELFF
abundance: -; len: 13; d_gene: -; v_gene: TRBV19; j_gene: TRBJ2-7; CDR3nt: TGTGCCAGTAGTACGGTTCCAACCTACGAGCAGTACTTC; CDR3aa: CASSTVPTYEQYF
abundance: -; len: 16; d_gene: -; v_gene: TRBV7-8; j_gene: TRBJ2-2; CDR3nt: TGTGCCAGCAGCCCCAGGGACGTCCCGTATCCCGGGGAGCTGTTTTTT; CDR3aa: CASSPRDVPYPGELFF
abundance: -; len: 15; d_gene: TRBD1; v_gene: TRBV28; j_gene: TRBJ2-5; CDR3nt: TGTGCCAGCAGTTGGGGGACAGGGGCGAAAGAGACCCAGTACTTC; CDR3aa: CASSWGTGAKETQYF
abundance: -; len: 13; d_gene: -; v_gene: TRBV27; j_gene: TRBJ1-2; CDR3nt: TGTGCCAGCAGCCTAACCCGGGGTTGGGGCTACACCTTC; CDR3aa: CASSLTRGWGYTF
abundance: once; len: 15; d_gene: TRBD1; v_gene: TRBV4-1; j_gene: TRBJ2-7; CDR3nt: TGCGCCAGCAGCCACTCAGGGACAGGGGTATACGAGCAGTACTTC; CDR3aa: CASSHSGTGVYEQYF
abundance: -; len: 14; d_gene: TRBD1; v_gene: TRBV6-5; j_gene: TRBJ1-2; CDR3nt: TGTGCCAGCAGTTACTCCGACAGGGGTTATGGCTACACCTTC; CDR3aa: CASSYSDRGYGYTF
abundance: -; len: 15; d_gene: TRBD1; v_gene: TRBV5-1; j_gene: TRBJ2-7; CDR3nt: TGCGCCAGCAGCATCGGGACAGGGCCCTCCGGCGAGCAGTACTTC; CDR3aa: CASSIGTGPSGEQYF
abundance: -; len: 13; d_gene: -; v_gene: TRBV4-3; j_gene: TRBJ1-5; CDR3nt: TGCGCCAGCAGCCAAGATAGGGATCAGCCCCAGCATTTT; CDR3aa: CASSQDRDQPQHF
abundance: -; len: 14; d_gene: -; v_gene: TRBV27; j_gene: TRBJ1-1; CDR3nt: TGTGCCAGCATTTTTATGGGGGGCCCCCCTGAAGCTTTCTTT; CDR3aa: CASIFMGGPPEAFF
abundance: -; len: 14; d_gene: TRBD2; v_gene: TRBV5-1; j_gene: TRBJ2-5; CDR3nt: TGCGCCAGCAGCTTGGAGGCGGGAGAAGAGACCCAGTACTTC; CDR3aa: CASSLEAGEETQYF
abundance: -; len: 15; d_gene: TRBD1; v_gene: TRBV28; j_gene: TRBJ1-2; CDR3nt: TGTGCCAGCAGTTTAACCGGGACAGGGTCCTATGGCTACACCTTC; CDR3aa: CASSLTGTGSYGYTF
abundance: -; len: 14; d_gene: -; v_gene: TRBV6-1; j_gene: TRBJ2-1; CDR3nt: TGTGCCAGCAGTGAAGCACTAGGGGGGTATGAGCAGTTCTTC; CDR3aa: CASSEALGGYEQFF
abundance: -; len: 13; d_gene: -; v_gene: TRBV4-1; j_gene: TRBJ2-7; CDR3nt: TGCGCCAGCAGCCAAGATAACGCAAACGAGCAGTACTTC; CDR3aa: CASSQDNANEQYF
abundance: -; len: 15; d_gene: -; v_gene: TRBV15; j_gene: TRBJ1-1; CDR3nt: TGTGCCACCAGCAGAGATAGGGCAGGGCTCACTGAAGCTTTCTTT; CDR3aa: CATSRDRAGLTEAFF
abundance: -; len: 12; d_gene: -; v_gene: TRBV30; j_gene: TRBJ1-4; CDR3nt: TGTGCCTGGACCCCGAACCGGGGAGAACTGTTTTTT; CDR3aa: CAWTPNRGELFF
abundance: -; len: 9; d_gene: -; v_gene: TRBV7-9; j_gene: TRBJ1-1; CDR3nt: TGTGCCAGCAGCATTGAAGCTTTCTTT; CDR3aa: CASSIEAFF
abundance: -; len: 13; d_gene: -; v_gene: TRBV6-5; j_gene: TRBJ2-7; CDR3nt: TGTGCCAGCAGTTACTCGTCAGGATCCGAGCAGTACTTC; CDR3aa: CASSYSSGSEQYF
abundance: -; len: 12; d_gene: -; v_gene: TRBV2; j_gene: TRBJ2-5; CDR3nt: TGTGCCAGCAGTGAGAGGGGACTGAGGTTAGACTTC; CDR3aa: CASSERGLRLDF
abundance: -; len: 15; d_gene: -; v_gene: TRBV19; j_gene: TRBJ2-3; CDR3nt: TGTGCCAGTAGTATTTCGAGCGGAGGCACAGATACGCAGTATTTT; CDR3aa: CASSISSGGTDTQYF
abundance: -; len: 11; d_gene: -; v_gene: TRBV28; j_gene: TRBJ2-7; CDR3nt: TGTGCCAGCAGTTTTCGTAGAGAGCAGTACTTC; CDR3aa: CASSFRREQYF
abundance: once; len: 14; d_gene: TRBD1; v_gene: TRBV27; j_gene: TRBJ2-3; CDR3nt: TGTGCCAGCGCCCCGGGACAGGGATCAGATACGCAGTATTTT; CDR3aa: CASAPGQGSDTQYF
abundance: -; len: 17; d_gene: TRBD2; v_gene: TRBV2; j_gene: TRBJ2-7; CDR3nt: TGTGCCAGCAGTGAAATATCGGCGGGGGGGGAGGCCTACGAGCAGTACTTC; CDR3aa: CASSEISAGGEAYEQYF
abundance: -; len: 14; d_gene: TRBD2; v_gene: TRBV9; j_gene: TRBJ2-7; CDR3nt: TGTGCCAGCAGCCCCGGGGGGGGCTCCTACGAGCAGTACTTC; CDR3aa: CASSPGGGSYEQYF
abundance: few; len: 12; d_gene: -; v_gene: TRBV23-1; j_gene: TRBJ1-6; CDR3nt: TGCGCCAGCAGTATCCGGAGATCACCCCTCCACTTT; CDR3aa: CASSIRRSPLHF
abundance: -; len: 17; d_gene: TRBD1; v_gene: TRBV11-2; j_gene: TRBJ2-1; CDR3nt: TGTGCCAGCAGCTTCTCTCCCGCCGGGACAGGTGACAATGAGCAGTTCTTC; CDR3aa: CASSFSPAGTGDNEQFF
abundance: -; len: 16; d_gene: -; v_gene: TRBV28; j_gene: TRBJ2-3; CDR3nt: TGTGCCAGCAGTAACCATAAGTTGGGTCTCACAGATACGCAGTATTTT; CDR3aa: CASSNHKLGLTDTQYF
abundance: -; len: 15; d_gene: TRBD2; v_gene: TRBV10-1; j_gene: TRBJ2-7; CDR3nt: TGCGCCAGCAGTGGGGGGGTAGCGGGAGCCTACGAGCAGTACTTC; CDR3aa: CASSGGVAGAYEQYF
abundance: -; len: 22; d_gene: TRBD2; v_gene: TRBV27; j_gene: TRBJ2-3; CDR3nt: TGTGCCAGCAGTTACTCAACGGGGGGGGCCTTTATGAAACGTCCCTTCACAGATACGCAGTATTTT; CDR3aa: CASSYSTGGAFMKRPFTDTQYF
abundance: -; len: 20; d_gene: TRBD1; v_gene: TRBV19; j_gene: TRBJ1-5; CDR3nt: TGTGCCAGTAGTATAGGGGGAAGACAGGGGGCTACCCTTAGCAATCAGCCCCAGCATTTT; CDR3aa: CASSIGGRQGATLSNQPQHF
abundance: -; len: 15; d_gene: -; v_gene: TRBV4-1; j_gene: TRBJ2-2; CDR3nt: TGCGCCAGCAGCCAAGAGCCCGGGAACACCGGGGAGCTGTTTTTT; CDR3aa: CASSQEPGNTGELFF
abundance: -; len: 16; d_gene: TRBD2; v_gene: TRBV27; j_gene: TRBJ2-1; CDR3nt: TGTGCCAGCAGCCCCCCCGGGACTAGCGGGAGCTATGAGCAGTTCTTC; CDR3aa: CASSPPGTSGSYEQFF
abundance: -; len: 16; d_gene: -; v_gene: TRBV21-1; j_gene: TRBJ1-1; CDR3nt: TGTGCCAGCAGCACCCGAACTTACGACAGTGTCACTGAAGCTTTCTTT; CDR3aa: CASSTRTYDSVTEAFF
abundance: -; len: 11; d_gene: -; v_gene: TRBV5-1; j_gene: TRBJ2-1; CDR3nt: TGCGCCAGCAGCTTACAGGGAGCTCAGTTCTTC; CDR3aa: CASSLQGAQFF
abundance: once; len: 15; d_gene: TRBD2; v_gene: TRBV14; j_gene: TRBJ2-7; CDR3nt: TGTGCCAGCAGCCATCCGACTAGCGGGGTCTACGAGCAGTACTTC; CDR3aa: CASSHPTSGVYEQYF
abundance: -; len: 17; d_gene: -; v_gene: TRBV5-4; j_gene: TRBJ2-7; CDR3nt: TGTGCCAGCAGCTTGGCTTTATGGACAGAGAGCTCCTACGAGCAGTACTTC; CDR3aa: CASSLALWTESSYEQYF
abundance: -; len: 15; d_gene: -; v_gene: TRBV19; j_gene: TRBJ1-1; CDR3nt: TGTGCCAGTACCCTAACCCGACAGAGGAGGACTGAAGCTTTCTTT; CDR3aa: CASTLTRQRRTEAFF
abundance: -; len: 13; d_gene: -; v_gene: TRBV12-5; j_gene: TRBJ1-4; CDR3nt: TGTGCTAGTGGTTTGGAGGTTGGGGGAAAACTGTTTTTT; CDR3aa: CASGLEVGGKLFF
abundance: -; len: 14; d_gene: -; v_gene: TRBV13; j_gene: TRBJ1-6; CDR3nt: TGTGCCAGCACCAGGGCAATCTATAATTCACCCCTCCACTTT; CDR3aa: CASTRAIYNSPLHF
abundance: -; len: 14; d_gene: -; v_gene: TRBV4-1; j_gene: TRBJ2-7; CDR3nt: TGCGCCAGCAGCCTAGGGACTCCGGGCTACGAGCAGTACTTC; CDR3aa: CASSLGTPGYEQYF
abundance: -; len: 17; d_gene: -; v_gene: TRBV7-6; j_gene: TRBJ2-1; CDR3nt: TGTGCCAGCAGCTTAGCCGCAACGGGGCCAACCTACAATGAGCAGTTCTTC; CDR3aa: CASSLAATGPTYNEQFF
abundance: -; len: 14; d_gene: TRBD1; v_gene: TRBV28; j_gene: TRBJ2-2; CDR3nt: TGTGCCAGCAGCCGACAGGGGGACACCGGGGAGCTGTTTTTT; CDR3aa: CASSRQGDTGELFF
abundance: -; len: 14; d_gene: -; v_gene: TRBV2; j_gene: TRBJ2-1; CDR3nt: TGTGCCAGCAGTGAAGAGGCAACCTACAATGAGCAGTTCTTC; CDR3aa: CASSEEATYNEQFF
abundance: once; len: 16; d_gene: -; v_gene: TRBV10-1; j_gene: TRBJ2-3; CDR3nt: TGCGCCAGCAGTGATGCAGGGGGAGGAGGCACAGATACGCAGTATTTT; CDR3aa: CASSDAGGGGTDTQYF
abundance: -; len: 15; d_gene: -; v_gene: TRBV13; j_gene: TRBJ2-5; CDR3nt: TGTGCCAGCAGCCAGGCCGGGACCGCTGTAGAGACCCAGTACTTC; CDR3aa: CASSQAGTAVETQYF
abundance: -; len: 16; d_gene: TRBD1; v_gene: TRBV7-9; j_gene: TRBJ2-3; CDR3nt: TGTGCCAGCAGCTTCGGACAGGGCCCAAGGGCAGATACGCAGTATTTT; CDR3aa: CASSFGQGPRADTQYF
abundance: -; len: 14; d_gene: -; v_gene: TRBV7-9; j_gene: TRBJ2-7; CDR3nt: TGTGCCAGCAGCTTAGCGGGTCAAGGGGGCGAGCAGTACTTC; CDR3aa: CASSLAGQGGEQYF
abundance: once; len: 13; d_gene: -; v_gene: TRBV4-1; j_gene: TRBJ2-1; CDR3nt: TGCGCCAGCAGCCGACCGGGCAGCAATGAGCAGTTCTTC; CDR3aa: CASSRPGSNEQFF
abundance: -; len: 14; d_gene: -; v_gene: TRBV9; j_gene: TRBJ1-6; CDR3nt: TGTGCCAGCAGCCAGGACTCCTACAACTCACCCCTCCACTTT; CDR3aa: CASSQDSYNSPLHF
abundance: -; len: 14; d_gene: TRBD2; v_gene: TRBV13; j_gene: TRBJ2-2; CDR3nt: TGTGCCAGCAGCTCGACTAGCCCAAACCGGGAGCTGTTTTTT; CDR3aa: CASSSTSPNRELFF
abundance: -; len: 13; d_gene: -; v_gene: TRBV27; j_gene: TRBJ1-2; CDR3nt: TGTGCCAGCAGTGAGGGGGGGAAGTATGGCTACACCTTC; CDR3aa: CASSEGGKYGYTF
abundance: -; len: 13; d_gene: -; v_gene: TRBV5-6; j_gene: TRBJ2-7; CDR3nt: TGTGCCAGCAGCTTGGTGGACTCTTACGAGCAGTACTTC; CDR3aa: CASSLVDSYEQYF
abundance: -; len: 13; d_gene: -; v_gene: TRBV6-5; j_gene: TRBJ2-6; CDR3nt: TGTGCCAGCAGCCCTTCTCGGGCCAACGTCCTGACTTTC; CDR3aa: CASSPSRANVLTF
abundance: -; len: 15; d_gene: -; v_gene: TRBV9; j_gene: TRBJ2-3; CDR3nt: TGTGCCAGCAGCGTAGATGAGGGGGGGACCGATACGCAGTATTTT; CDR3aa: CASSVDEGGTDTQYF